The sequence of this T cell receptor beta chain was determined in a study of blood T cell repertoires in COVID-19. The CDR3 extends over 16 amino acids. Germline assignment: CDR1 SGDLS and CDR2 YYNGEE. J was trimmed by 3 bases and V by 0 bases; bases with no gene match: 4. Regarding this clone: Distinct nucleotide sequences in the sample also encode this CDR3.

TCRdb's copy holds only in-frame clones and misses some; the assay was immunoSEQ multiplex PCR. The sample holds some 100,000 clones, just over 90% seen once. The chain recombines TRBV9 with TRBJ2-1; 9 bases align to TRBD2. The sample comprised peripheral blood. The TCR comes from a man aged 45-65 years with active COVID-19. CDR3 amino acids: CASSVGLAGFYNEQFF. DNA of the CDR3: TGTGCCAGCAGCGTAGGGCTAGCGGGATTCTACAATGAGCAGTTCTTC.